This is a list of T cell receptor beta chains from one sample in a study of CD8+ T cells in alopecia areata. Only in-frame clones appear in the TCRdb table, and some are missing; sequencing was by immunoSEQ multiplex PCR. The sample comprises under 250,000 clones, 50% to 60% of which are singletons, and around 0.46% rests with the top ten. The input for sequencing was CD4+ T cells sorted from blood, taken at week 0. These receptors originate from a human donor with alopecia areata. Each CDR3 is given with its conserved first and last residue. D genes are given only for firm matches. Rows give clone size only sometimes, using once, few, many, or a class for an expanded clone.

>TRBJ2-7|TRBD1|.|TRBV7-8
TGTGCCAGCAGCTTAGAGCAGGGGGCCACCTACGAGCAGTACTTC
CASSLEQGATYEQYF
>TRBJ2-1|.|.|TRBV6-1
TGTGCCAGCAGAATTACAGGGTACAATGAGCAGTTCTTC
CASRITGYNEQFF
>TRBJ2-5|.|.|TRBV23-1
TGCGCCAGCAGTCAATCGATGTGTGTCGTCGTGTCGGGTCGGGAGACCCAGTACTTC
CASSQSMCVVVSGRETQYF
>TRBJ2-5|.|.|TRBV7-9
TGTGCCAGCAGCTTAGGTTTTGCAGACTACCAAGAGACCCAGTACTTC
CASSLGFADYQETQYF
>TRBJ2-2|TRBD1|.|TRBV6-1
TGTGCCAGCAGCACCCCGGGACAGGGAACCGGGGAGCTGTTTTTT
CASSTPGQGTGELFF
>TRBJ2-3|.|.|TRBV30
TGTGCCTGGGACAGAAGCACAGATACGCAGTATTTT
CAWDRSTDTQYF
>TRBJ1-5|.|few|TRBV4-2
TGTGCCAGCAGCCCCAGACAGACCAATCAGCCCCAGCATTTT
CASSPRQTNQPQHF
>TRBJ1-5|.|.|TRBV6-5
TGTGCCAGCAGTGAGGCCTTTAATCAGCCCCAGCATTTT
CASSEAFNQPQHF
>TRBJ2-3|.|once|TRBV5-4
TGTGCCAGCAGCTTGAGATGGGTGGGCACCTTCACAGATACGCAGTATTTT
CASSLRWVGTFTDTQYF
>TRBJ1-6|.|few|TRBV5-6
TGTGCCAGCAGCCAGGGGTACGATAATTCACCCCTCCACTTT
CASSQGYDNSPLHF
>TRBJ1-6|.|.|TRBV6-1
TGTGCCAGCAAAGGGGCGGATTCACCCCTCCACTTT
CASKGADSPLHF
>TRBJ1-1|.|.|TRBV6-5
TGTGCCAGCAGTTATCGAGGCGAGAACACTGAAGCTTTCTTT
CASSYRGENTEAFF
>TRBJ1-5|.|once|TRBV4-2
TGTGCCAGCAGCCAAGATTCTAGCAATCAGCCCCAGCATTTT
CASSQDSSNQPQHF
>TRBJ1-2|.|.|TRBV5-1
TGCGCCAGCAGCTTAGACGGTCTCTATGGCTACACCTTC
CASSLDGLYGYTF
>TRBJ2-7|.|.|TRBV30
TGTGCCTGGAGTCGTTCCAGGCAGTACTTC
CAWSRSRQYF
>TRBJ2-3|.|.|TRBV5-4
TGTGCCAGCAGCTTTGACCTCGGTCCAGATACGCAGTATTTT
CASSFDLGPDTQYF
>TRBJ1-1|TRBD1|.|TRBV27
TGTGCCAGCAGTTTATACCTGAACAGGGGGGCTGAAGCTTTCTTT
CASSLYLNRGAEAFF
>TRBJ1-6|TRBD1|once|TRBV6-5
TGTGCCGGATCACAGGGGTGGGATTCACCCCTCCACTTT
CAGSQGWDSPLHF
>TRBJ2-7|.|few|TRBV4-1
TGCGCCAGCAGCCAATCGACGGGACCATACGAGCAGTACTTC
CASSQSTGPYEQYF
>TRBJ2-1|.|many|TRBV5-1
TGCGCCAGCAGCCCGGACGCGGGGTCCTACAATGAGCAGTTCTTC
CASSPDAGSYNEQFF
>TRBJ1-1|TRBD1|.|TRBV5-6
TGTGCCAGCAGCTGGCTGACAGGGGGTGTCACTGAAGCTTTCTTT
CASSWLTGGVTEAFF
>TRBJ1-5|.|.|TRBV5-6
TGTGCCAGCAGCCTCGTAGGGGAGGACAATCAGCCCCAGCATTTT
CASSLVGEDNQPQHF
>TRBJ2-5|.|few|TRBV5-4
TGTGCCAGCAGCTGGTGGGGACGGAGAGAAGAGACCCAGTACTTC
CASSWWGRREETQYF
>TRBJ1-5|.|.|TRBV30
TGTGCCTGGAGTGTTTGGGGAAGGGGTCAGCCCCAGCATTTT
CAWSVWGRGQPQHF
>TRBJ2-1|TRBD2|.|TRBV7-8
TGTGCCAGCAGACCGTACCTAGCGGGAAGGAACAATGAGCAGTTCTTC
CASRPYLAGRNNEQFF
>TRBJ2-3|.|.|TRBV20-1
TGCAGTGCTAGCCGGGGGGATACGCAGTATTTT
CSASRGDTQYF
>TRBJ2-1|TRBD1|.|TRBV6-1
TGTGCCAGCAGTGCATCAGGGACAGGGGTTTACAATGAGCAGTTCTTC
CASSASGTGVYNEQFF
>TRBJ2-7|.|few|TRBV10-3
TGTGCCATCAGTGAGTCGGGGTACGAGCAGTACTTC
CAISESGYEQYF
>TRBJ2-5|.|.|TRBV4-2
TGTGCCAGCAGCCAAGCCAGCGGGCAGGAGACCCAGTACTTC
CASSQASGQETQYF
>TRBJ2-1|TRBD1|.|TRBV5-1
TGCGCCAGCAGCACACGACAGGGAGTATACAATGAGCAGTTCTTC
CASSTRQGVYNEQFF
>TRBJ2-7|.|.|TRBV11-2
TGTGCCAGCAGCCTAACGGGACGGGCCAACGAGCAGTACTTC
CASSLTGRANEQYF
>TRBJ2-1|.|.|TRBV11-1
TGTGCCAGCAGCTCTAAGACCTCAAGCTCCTACAATGAGCAGTTCTTC
CASSSKTSSSYNEQFF
>TRBJ1-2|TRBD1|.|TRBV29-1
TGCAGCGTTGAAGCAAGGACAGGGGGACTTGGCTACACCTTC
CSVEARTGGLGYTF
>TRBJ2-7|.|.|TRBV25-1
TGTGCCAGCAGTGAGGGATCCCCAGTCCACGAGCAGTACTTC
CASSEGSPVHEQYF
>TRBJ2-2|.|.|TRBV27
TGTGCCAGCAGACCCGGGACTTCGAACACCGGGGAGCTGTTTTTT
CASRPGTSNTGELFF
>TRBJ2-3|.|.|TRBV5-6
TGTGCCAGCAGCTCCCTAGACAGTCCCAATACGCAGTATTTT
CASSSLDSPNTQYF
>TRBJ1-4|.|few|TRBV29-1
TGCAGCGTTGAAGATCTGGGGGCGACTGGTGAAAAACTGTTTTTT
CSVEDLGATGEKLFF
>TRBJ1-2|.|.|TRBV30
TGTGCCTGGAGTACAGGACATTTGGCCTATGGCTACACCTTC
CAWSTGHLAYGYTF
>TRBJ2-6|.|.|TRBV6-5
TGTGCCAGCACCTTAGTCGGGTCTGGGGCCAACGTCCTGACTTTC
CASTLVGSGANVLTF
>TRBJ2-5|.|.|TRBV19
TGTGCCAGTAGCCGTACTAAGACCCAAGGGACCCAGTACTTC
CASSRTKTQGTQYF
>TRBJ2-1|TRBD2|once|TRBV6-5
TGTGCCAGCAGTTACTCGACTAGCCCTTCCTACAATGAGCAGTTCTTC
CASSYSTSPSYNEQFF
>TRBJ2-7|.|.|TRBV11-2
TGTGCCAGCAGCTTATTCGTCAGCAAGGGTGCCTACGAGCAGTACTTC
CASSLFVSKGAYEQYF
>TRBJ1-6|.|few|TRBV7-2
TGTGCCAGCAGCTTAGGAGGGATTCATAATTCACCCCTCCACTTT
CASSLGGIHNSPLHF
>TRBJ2-4|.|.|TRBV2
TGTGCCAGCAGTGATGACCCCCTAGCCAAAAACATTCAGTACTTC
CASSDDPLAKNIQYF
>TRBJ2-2|TRBD2|.|TRBV5-4
TGTGCCAGCAGCGGAGGGACTAGCGCGAACACCGGGGAGCTGTTTTTT
CASSGGTSANTGELFF